The 16 T cell receptor beta chains reported below all come from one sample, sequenced in a study of response to subunit inactivated influenza vaccine. TCRdb passed the RT-PCR reads through MiXCR, listing each CDR3 protein once. This sample has 700,000 to 900,000 distinct CDR3 sequences, with over 20% found just once. The starting material was PBMCs from blood, obtained 4 to 6 days after vaccination. These TCRs come from a middle-aged man who received an inactivated influenza vaccine.

This clonotype showed up many times. V gene TRBV7-2 combines with J gene TRBJ1-4, with unresolved D. The CDR3 contains 16 residues. The V gene's germline CDR1 is SGHTA and CDR2 FQGNSA. Trimming shortened V by 2 bases and J by 0 bases, and 10 bases separated the two germline ends. CDR3 amino acids: CASSLRAAATNEKLFF. The CDR3 DNA follows: TGTGCCAGCAGCTTAAGGGCGGCAGCAACTAATGAAAAACTGTTTTTT.

This clonotype has a handful of counts. V usage is TRBV13 and J usage is TRBJ2-7, with D perhaps matching TRBD2 (5 bases). The germline V and J ends were trimmed by 5 bases and 3 bases, with 11 bases remaining between them. Germline V lookup: CDR1 PRHDT, CDR2 FYEKMQ (reference sequence). The CDR3 runs 13 residues. CDR3 amino acids: CASSTSRDYEQYF. In DNA, the CDR3 is TGTGCCAGCAGCACGAGCCGGGACTACGAGCAGTACTTC.

This clonotype was picked up a small number of times. The chain recombines TRBV7-2 with TRBJ2-3; 9 nucleotides agree with TRBD2. This CDR3 is 15 amino acids long. CDR1 is SGHTA and CDR2 is FQGNSA in the germline V gene. J lost 2 bases, V lost 2 bases, and 2 bases had no gene match. Written as DNA, the CDR3 is TGTGCCAGCAGCTTACTAGCGGGACACACAGATACGCAGTATTTT. Its translation is CASSLLAGHTDTQYF. Combining the CDR3 with reference TRBV7-2 and TRBJ2-3 gives the whole variable domain GAGVSQSPSNKVTEKGKDVELRCDPISGHTALYWYRQSLGQGLEFLIYFQGNSAPDKSGLPSDRFSAERTGGSVSTLTIQRTQQEDSAVYLCASSLLAGHTDTQYFGPGTRLTVL.

This clonotype was counted many times. The V and J genes are TRBV25-1 and TRBJ1-2, with D uncertain. The V gene's germline CDR1 is MGHDK and CDR2 SYGVNS. The V and J ends lost 3 bases and 8 bases respectively, with 10 bases between them. CDR3 length equals 12 residues. CDR3 in amino acids: CASSEGSRGYTF. The CDR3 region has the DNA TGTGCCAGCAGTGAGGGGTCAAGGGGCTACACCTTC.

V gene TRBV6-6 combines with J gene TRBJ1-1; no firm D call. Per germline, CDR1 MNHNY and CDR2 SVGAGI (reference sequence). The CDR3 runs 12 residues. Between the trimmed V and J ends, which lost 3 bases and 10 bases, there was a span of 12 bases. The CDR3 region is CASSYLGSSAFF. For the CDR3, the DNA is TGTGCCAGCAGTTATTTAGGTTCGTCAGCTTTCTTT.

The V call is TRBV20-1, the J call TRBJ2-6, with D possibly being TRBD2 (6 bases). V lost 0 bases and J lost 0, with 15 bases in between. This CDR3 contains 18 residues. Per germline, CDR1 DFQATT and CDR2 SNEGSKA (reference sequence). The CDR3: CSARDEEGPFSGANVLTF. The CDR3 DNA follows: TGCAGTGCTAGAGATGAGGAGGGTCCCTTCTCTGGGGCCAACGTCCTGACTTTC.

This clonotype showed up just a few times. This chain links TRBV7-8 with TRBJ2-7, with D unclear. Trimming took off 2 bases at V and 4 bases at J, with 9 bases between the two ends. The germline CDR1 and CDR2 sequences are SGHVS and FQNEAQ. This CDR3 region has 13 residues. DNA for the CDR3: TGTGCCAGCAGCTTAAGCGTGGGGTACGAGCAGTACTTC. This encodes CASSLSVGYEQYF.

This clonotype was observed a handful of times. The chain employs TRBV25-1 and TRBJ2-2; 7 bases map to TRBD1. This CDR3 is 14 amino acids long. Germline V lookup: CDR1 MGHDK, CDR2 SYGVNS. With V trimmed by 6 bases and J by 6 bases, 7 bases remained unmatched. Here the CDR3 DNA reads TGTGCCAGCAGCAAAGACAGGGTAGCCGGGGAGCTGTTTTTT. Translated, it gives CASSKDRVAGELFF.

The sample holds a few counts of this clonotype. This chain links TRBV5-5 with TRBJ1-1; possible D gene TRBD1, 5 bases. CDR1 SGHKS and CDR2 YYEKEE come from the germline V gene (reference sequence). This CDR3 comprises 15 residues. Trimming stripped 1 base from V and 3 bases from J, with 13 bases between. The CDR3 sequence is CASSLYAGPDTEAFF. CDR3 in DNA: TGTGCCAGCAGCTTGTACGCAGGGCCGGACACTGAAGCTTTCTTT.

The chain couples TRBV9 to TRBJ2-7; TRBD2 matches at 8 bases. The germline gives CDR1 SGDLS, CDR2 YYNGEE. Trimming removed 0 bases from V and 2 bases from J; junction bases left unmatched: 10. The CDR3 contains 17 residues. CDR3 amino acids: CASSVGITSGNPYEQYF. CDR3 in DNA: TGTGCCAGCAGCGTAGGTATCACTAGCGGCAATCCCTACGAGCAGTACTTC.

V usage is TRBV24-1 and J usage is TRBJ2-3; D is unresolved. Deletions cut 6 bases from V and 0 bases from J, with 6 bases between. Germline-derived CDR1 and CDR2 are KGHDR and SFDVKD. There are 13 residues in the CDR3. The CDR3 spells CATSQGSTDTQYF. The DNA for the CDR3 is TGTGCCACCAGTCAAGGGAGCACAGATACGCAGTATTTT.

The rearrangement joins TRBV7-2 to TRBJ1-1; TRBD1 is a possible D gene (6 bases). V lost 4 bases and J lost 4, with 13 bases in between. This CDR3 has 14 residues. Germline V gene data show CDR1 as SGHTA and CDR2 as FQGNSA. CDR3 DNA: TGTGCCAGCAGCTCCTACAGGGATGGCACTGAAGCTTTCTTT. Protein sequence: CASSSYRDGTEAFF. Based on the CDR3 plus reference TRBV7-2 and TRBJ1-1, the full variable domain is GAGVSQSPSNKVTEKGKDVELRCDPISGHTALYWYRQSLGQGLEFLIYFQGNSAPDKSGLPSDRFSAERTGGSVSTLTIQRTQQEDSAVYLCASSSYRDGTEAFFGQGTRLTVV.

In its sample, this clonotype was seen many times. The V gene is TRBV20-1, the J gene TRBJ1-2, with a weak D call TRBD1 (6 bases). The CDR3 sequence is 13 residues long. CDR1 is DFQATT, CDR2 SNEGSKA, per germline (reference sequence). V was shortened by 1 base and J by 8 bases, with 14 bases between the two germline ends. The CDR3 DNA is TGCAGTGCTAGAGCCGGGACAAGACGGGGCTACACCTTC. This codes for CSARAGTRRGYTF.

There are many counts of this clonotype. J is TRBJ2-1 and V is TRBV12-3 or TRBV12-4; TRBD2 matches 7 bases. The CDR3 is 14 amino acids. V lost 5 bases to trimming and J lost 5 bases; unmatched junction nucleotides: 6. As DNA, the CDR3 is TGTGCCAGCAGTCGACTAGCTCAGGACAATGAGCAGTTCTTC. Protein sequence: CASSRLAQDNEQFF.

V is TRBV4-3 and J is TRBJ1-6; 7 nucleotides agree with TRBD1. The germline CDR1 and CDR2 sequences are LGHNA and YSLEER. Unmatched junction bases numbered 7, after V lost 4 bases and J lost 7 bases. The CDR3 has 15 amino acids. The CDR3 DNA is TGCGCCAGCAGCCTCAACAGGGGCAGAAATTCACCCCTCCACTTT. Protein sequence: CASSLNRGRNSPLHF.

The CDR3 is CASSYTGFDNEQFF. The CDR3 DNA reads TGCGCCAGCAGCTACACAGGGTTCGACAATGAGCAGTTCTTC. The chain recombines TRBV5-1 with TRBJ2-1; the D gene is possibly TRBD1 (6 bases). V dropped 3 bases and J dropped 5 bases, with 12 bases sitting between them. This CDR3 region has 14 residues. Germline lookup yields CDR1 SGHRS and CDR2 YFSETQ.